Listed here are 23 T cell receptor beta chains from one sample, sequenced in a study of T cell responses to AZD1222 COVID-19 vaccine. TCRdb's copy holds only in-frame clones and misses some; the assay was immunoSEQ multiplex PCR. The sample consists of 90,000 to 120,000 clones, roughly 87% of them appearing once. The specimen comprised peripheral blood, sampled on day 0 of AZD1222 vaccination. The receptors shown here come from an adult in good health.

This chain joins TRBV7-9 and TRBJ1-2; the D is unclear. This CDR3 contains 12 residues. The germline gives CDR1 SEHNR, CDR2 FQNEAQ (reference sequence). V lost 5 bases and J lost 3, with 7 bases in between. For the CDR3, the DNA is TGTGCCAGCAGCCAGGCTTACTATGGCTACACCTTC. This codes for CASSQAYYGYTF.

The rearrangement joins TRBV6-5 to TRBJ1-3; 8 bases match TRBD1. This CDR3 spans 16 amino acids. V shed 3 bases and J 4 bases; nucleotides not matched to a gene: 8. The germline V gene encodes CDR1 MNHEY and CDR2 SVGAGI. In DNA form, the CDR3 reads TGTGCCAGCAGTTATGGACAGACAGGGGAGGGAAACACCATATATTTT. Its protein is CASSYGQTGEGNTIYF.

V gene TRBV7-3 combines with J gene TRBJ1-2; TRBD1 is a possible D gene (5 bases). V gave up 2 bases and J gave up 8 bases, with 12 bases separating them. The CDR3 length is 13 residues. Germline V lookup: CDR1 SGHTA, CDR2 FQGTGA. This CDR3 is CASSLEGVRGYTF. DNA of the CDR3: TGTGCCAGCAGCTTAGAAGGGGTTCGGGGCTACACCTTC.

This clone was seen only once. The chain joins TRBV11-2 to TRBJ2-7; TRBD1 is a possible D gene (6 bases). Trimming removed 1 base from V and 1 base from J, with 14 bases in between. The CDR3 loop spans 16 amino acids. The germline CDR1 and CDR2 sequences are SGHAT and FQNNGV. Written as DNA, the CDR3 is TGTGCCAGCAGCTTAGGTGACAGGCCTAAATCCTACGAGCAGTACTTC. Amino acids: CASSLGDRPKSYEQYF.

This clone came up once. The chain combines TRBV28 with TRBJ2-1, with unresolved D. This CDR3 comprises 14 residues. V was pared by 3 bases and J by 6 bases, with 12 bases between. Per germline, CDR1 MDHEN and CDR2 SYDVKM. The CDR3: CASSFEQRFNEQFF. The CDR3 coding sequence is TGTGCCAGCAGTTTCGAACAGCGCTTCAATGAGCAGTTCTTC.

This clone was observed a single time. The J gene is TRBJ1-4, the V gene TRBV7-2; 10 positions match TRBD1. The trim removed 1 base at V and 11 bases at J, leaving 1 base unmatched. CDR1 and CDR2 from the germline V gene are SGHTA and FQGNSA. This CDR3 has 13 amino acids. CDR3 coding DNA: TGTGCCAGCAGCTTAGGGACAGGGGGGAAACTGTTTTTT. As protein: CASSLGTGGKLFF.

The chain is built from TRBV12-3 or TRBV12-4 and TRBJ1-5, with D perhaps matching TRBD1 (5 bases). The CDR3 runs 13 residues. V lost 5 bases and J lost 7, with 12 bases in between. Here the CDR3 reads CASSIRGEQPQHF. CDR3 in DNA: TGTGCCAGCAGTATACGAGGGGAACAGCCCCAGCATTTT.

The V gene is TRBV5-4, the J gene TRBJ1-2; 8 bases line up with TRBD1. Germline V gene sequence: CDR1 SGHNT, CDR2 YYREEE (reference sequence). Trimming removed 9 bases from V and 6 bases from J; junction bases left unmatched: 7. The CDR3 length is 12 residues. In DNA form, the CDR3 reads TGTGCCACCGAAACAGGGGGGAATGGCTACACCTTC. It specifies CATETGGNGYTF. The full variable domain, completed using reference TRBV5-4 and TRBJ1-2, is ETGVTQSPTHLIKTRGQQVTLRCSSQSGHNTVSWYQQALGQGPQFIFQYYREEENGRGNFPPRFSGLQFPNYSSELNVNALELDDSALYLCATETGGNGYTFGSGTRLTVV.

This clone was detected a few times. The chain has TRBV10-1 and TRBJ2-2; D might be TRBD1 or TRBD2, each matching 5 bases. There are 18 residues in the CDR3. The V end lost 7 bases, the J end lost 2 bases, and 23 bases lay between the germline ends. Germline values: CDR1 WNHNN, CDR2 SYGVQD (reference sequence). CDR3 loop: CASTFREWDGINTGELFF. CDR3 nucleotide sequence: TGCGCCAGCACCTTCCGAGAGTGGGACGGCATCAACACCGGGGAGCTGTTTTTT.

The chain couples TRBV30 to TRBJ1-1; a possible D gene is TRBD1 (6 bases). Trimming removed 3 bases at V and 5 bases at J, with 19 bases between. The CDR3 contains 15 residues. Per the germline V gene, CDR1 is GTSNPN and CDR2 is SVGIG (reference sequence). The CDR3 nucleotides read TGTGCCTGGAGGATCGGGGGCGGGCCCAGGACTGAAGCTTTCTTT. It encodes CAWRIGGGPRTEAFF.

This rearrangement joins TRBV28 to TRBJ1-1, with TRBD1 matching over 8 bases. The germline gives CDR1 MDHEN, CDR2 SYDVKM. The CDR3 is made up of 15 amino acids. V shed 5 bases, J shed 5 bases, and the junction held 10 bases outside the gene matches. This CDR3 is CASSATQGGRTEAFF. The CDR3 DNA reads TGTGCCAGCAGTGCCACACAGGGGGGGCGGACTGAAGCTTTCTTT.

This chain links TRBV5-4 with TRBJ2-5; possible D gene TRBD1, 6 bases. V shed 0 bases and J shed 5 bases, with 20 bases lying between them. The CDR3 totals 17 residues. Looked up from germline, CDR1 is SGHNT and CDR2 is YYREEE (reference sequence). CDR3 nucleotide sequence: TGTGCCAGCAGCTTGGGTGGGGGCAACAGGGCAGGGGAGACCCAGTACTTC. Its translation: CASSLGGGNRAGETQYF.

CDR3 coding DNA: TGTGCCACTTCGGCTGGGGGGGGGCAACCTCAGCCCCAGCATTTT. This codes for CATSAGGGQPQPQHF. The chain employs TRBV24-1 and TRBJ1-5; D perhaps matches TRBD1 (6 bases). Trimming removed 10 bases from V and 6 bases from J, with 21 bases in between. The CDR3 runs to 15 residues. In germline, CDR1 is KGHDR, CDR2 SFDVKD.

The rearrangement joins TRBV4-3 to TRBJ2-7; D call uncertain. This CDR3 has 16 residues. In germline, CDR1 is LGHNA, CDR2 YSLEER. Trimming took off 1 base at V and 0 bases at J, with 13 bases between the two ends. DNA of the CDR3: TGCGCCAGCAGCCAAGTGGCAGCGTCATCCTCCTACGAGCAGTACTTC. This encodes CASSQVAASSSYEQYF.

The CDR3 sequence: CASRRGGAGANVLTF. The CDR3 coding sequence is TGTGCCAGCAGACGCGGGGGCGCTGGGGCCAACGTCCTGACTTTC. This rearrangement joins TRBV7-9 to TRBJ2-6; TRBD2 might be the D (7 bases). CDR1 is SEHNR, CDR2 FQNEAQ, per germline (reference sequence). V dropped 6 bases and J dropped 2 bases, with 11 bases sitting between them. The CDR3 is 15 residues long.

This chain joins TRBV6-6 and TRBJ1-5; possible D gene TRBD1, 5 bases. Germline-derived CDR1 and CDR2 are MNHNY and SVGAGI (reference sequence). Trimming stripped 2 bases from V and 1 base from J, with 9 bases between. The CDR3 consists of 15 residues. In DNA form, the CDR3 reads TGTGCCAGCAGTTACGGAGGGGCCAGCAATCAGCCCCAGCATTTT. Translated, it gives CASSYGGASNQPQHF.

This clone has more than one count but fewer than ten. The J gene is TRBJ2-1, the V gene TRBV3-1 (or the pseudogene TRBV3-2); no reliable D call. The CDR3 length is 12 residues. With 4 bases removed from V and 9 bases from J, the gap between germline ends came to 10 bases. Germline V gene sequence: CDR1 LGHDT, CDR2 YNNKEL (reference sequence). CDR3 protein: CASSPTRGEQFF. The CDR3 DNA is TGTGCCAGCAGCCCGACGAGAGGTGAGCAGTTCTTC.

V and J are TRBV5-1 and TRBJ1-6, with 11 bases matching TRBD1. This CDR3 contains 17 residues. Germline values: CDR1 SGHRS, CDR2 YFSETQ. With 0 bases clipped from V and 5 bases from J, the junction kept 4 bases outside the gene matches. The chain's CDR3 is CASSLVRTGGNNSPLHF. CDR3 DNA: TGCGCCAGCAGCTTGGTGCGGACAGGGGGCAATAATTCACCCCTCCACTTT.

In nucleotides, the CDR3 is TGCGCCAGCAGCCAGGAGGGCTCTGGAAACACCATATATTTT. Translating gives CASSQEGSGNTIYF. The chain recombines TRBV4-1 with TRBJ1-3; D ambiguous. The CDR3 contains 14 residues. Between the trimmed V and J ends, which lost 3 bases and 0 bases, there was a span of 6 bases. Germline-derived CDR1 and CDR2 are MGHRA and YSYEKL.

The genes are TRBV19 and TRBJ2-5; no clear D. CDR1 and CDR2 (germline): LNHDA, SQIVND (reference sequence). V shed 2 bases and J shed 2 bases, with 0 bases lying between them. This CDR3 comprises 11 residues. The CDR3 protein is CASSIQETQYF. The CDR3 DNA is TGTGCCAGTAGTATACAAGAGACCCAGTACTTC.

The rearrangement links TRBV4-3 to TRBJ1-1, with D tentatively TRBD1 (6 bases). Trimming took 2 bases from V and 0 from J, leaving 10 bases between them. The CDR3 extends over 15 amino acids. Germline CDR1 and CDR2: LGHNA and YSLEER. Here the CDR3 DNA reads TGCGCCAGCAGCCAACAACAGGGAATGAACACTGAAGCTTTCTTT. This sequence encodes CASSQQQGMNTEAFF.

This clone showed up just a few times. The chain has TRBV27 and TRBJ2-1, with D perhaps given as TRBD1 or TRBD2 (5 bases each). In germline, CDR1 is MNHEY, CDR2 SMNVEV (reference sequence). This CDR3 region has 14 residues. The V end was cut by 2 bases, the J end by 6 bases, with 11 bases between. The CDR3 nucleotides are TGTGCCAGCAGTTTACCAGGGACCCCCAATGAGCAGTTCTTC. It specifies CASSLPGTPNEQFF.

This CDR3 reads CASSPQRTGSNIQYF. In DNA, the CDR3 is TGCGCCAGCAGCCCACAGCGGACAGGGTCCAACATTCAGTACTTC. V gene TRBV4-3 combines with J gene TRBJ2-4, with 8 bases aligning to TRBD1. The CDR3 covers 15 residues. Trimming cost V 4 bases and J 7 bases; bases outside gene matches: 9. From germline, CDR1 is LGHNA and CDR2 YSLEER.